This T cell receptor (beta chain) was sequenced for a study of T cell repertoires in cytomegalovirus infection (dated 2019 in TCRdb). Turning to the overall study: Donor HLA type was relevant to the analysis, because carriage of CMV infection together with the matching HLA type was indicated by public TCR beta signatures.

The study at large found these results: The ex vivo response was dominated by HLA-C-restricted CMV-specific TCR beta clonotypes, and the single most frequent clonotype in two of eight donors was supplied by these HLA-C-restricted clonotypes. Cumulative frequency of public TCR beta family members discriminated carriers of CMV infection plus the relevant HLA type in this cohort and an independent roughly 330-donor cohort.

In the case of this clonotype: Its antigen is not yet known. No base quality information exists; no much larger clone differs at one position.

TCRdb shows the sequencer as Illumina HiSeq 1500. TCRdb ran its own pipeline on the public reads, namely fastp trimming at Q25 and MiXCR clone calling, and kept in-frame beta chains. Entries are consolidated by CDR3 protein sequence, retaining the most common genes and DNA. In this sample the table shows approximately 630,000 distinct CDR3 sequences, roughly 24% of which occur a single time. 7.5% to 9% of the sample comes from the top ten. This clonotype was obtained from a human donor in good health (CMV status not recorded). Some clones in this sample may be carry-over from other donors' samples. Source material: CD8+ T cells from PBMCs.

In nucleotide form, the sequence is TGTGCCAGCAGACTCCAGGGGTTTGAAGCTTTCTTT. This translates into CASRLQGFEAFF. The sequence joins TRBV7-9 to TRBJ1-1; the D gene is perhaps TRBD1, from 6 matching bases. Between the V and J ends, shortened by 6 bases and 7 bases respectively, the junction contains 12 bases. The CDR3 numbers 12 residues from cysteine through phenylalanine. Only the CDR3 DNA is retained, 36 bases long and in frame from the first base. The CDR1 and CDR2 encoded by the germline V gene (reference sequence) are SEHNR and FQNEAQ. Outside the CDR3, residues come from the reference TRBV7-9 and TRBJ1-1 proteins, so the full variable domain is: DTGVSQNPRHKITKRGQNVTFRCDPISEHNRLYWYRQTLGQGPEFLTYFQNEAQLEKSRLLSDRFSAERPKGSFSTLEIQRTEQGDSAMYLCASRLQGFEAFFGQGTRLTVV.